The clone carrying this T cell receptor (beta chain) appeared once. What it binds is not known. The PCR contained 60 Vbeta and 13 Jbeta primers. Some clones are missing from TCRdb's copy, which holds only in-frame ones; the method was immunoSEQ multiplex PCR. The table shows 95,000 to 100,000 clones, with around 69% occurring only once. The CDR3 is 14 amino acids. The germline CDR1 and CDR2 sequences are GTSNPN and SVGIG (reference sequence). Trimming took off 1 base at V and 7 bases at J, with 11 bases between the two ends. The sample originates from a study of cytomegalovirus exposure and HLA in healthy donors. Overall study findings and caveats: Later on, an analysis showed TCR association rates differing by HLA locus, with DRB1 the most and HLA-C the fewest. Testing in vitro showed three CMV-associated chains specific for CMV antigens. Earlier findings revealed that most TCR beta V segments proved productive either about 90% or about 30% of the time.

Sequenced material: PBMCs. The receptor was isolated from a woman aged 55 to 70 in good health and CMV-seropositive. This chain links TRBV30 with TRBJ1-6, with D perhaps matching TRBD1 (6 bases). CDR3: CAWSDGTRNSPLHF. In DNA, the CDR3 is TGTGCCTGGAGTGACGGGACAAGGAATTCACCCCTCCACTTT.